The rows below give T cell receptor beta chains drawn from one sample of a study of cytomegalovirus exposure and HLA in healthy donors. Sequencing was performed with immunoSEQ multiplex PCR; in TCRdb, only in-frame clones are kept and a portion is missing. The sample has tens of thousands of clones, around three fifths seen once; the top ten hold over 14%. The specimen sequenced was PBMCs. The receptors here all came from a woman aged 40 to 49 in good health and CMV-seropositive. CDR3s include the opening cysteine and the closing phenylalanine or tryptophan. Fields, in order: J gene, V gene, D gene, clone size, CDR3 DNA, CDR3 protein. D genes are given only for firm matches. The size field is filled for only some rows; it gives once, few, many or a size class.

>TRBJ1-2|TRBV25-1|-|few
TGTGCCAGCAGCGAGGAGGGGGGGCGCTATGGCTACACCTTC
CASSEEGGRYGYTF
>TRBJ2-7|TRBV7-3|-|-
TGTGCCAGCAGCCCCCAGGGGTCGGGGAACTACGAGCAGTACTTC
CASSPQGSGNYEQYF
>TRBJ2-4|TRBV28|TRBD2|-
TGTGCCAGCAGTGGCGGATCGGGGGGACTAGCCAAAAACATTCAGTACTTC
CASSGGSGGLAKNIQYF
>TRBJ2-5|TRBV18|TRBD1|-
TGTGCCAGCTCACCGACTGGACAGGGAGAGACCCAGTACTTC
CASSPTGQGETQYF
>TRBJ2-1|TRBV19|-|-
TGTGCCACCTCGACAGCTACTTACAATGAGCAGTTCTTC
CATSTATYNEQFF
>TRBJ2-7|TRBV10-3|TRBD1|few
TGTGCCATCAGCGCACCGGGACAGGGGTACTACGAGCAGTACTTC
CAISAPGQGYYEQYF
>TRBJ1-2|TRBV5-1|TRBD1|-
TGCGCCAGCAGCCGGAGGACCGGGACAGGGAAGGAGGGCTACACCTTC
CASSRRTGTGKEGYTF
>TRBJ2-1|TRBV28|-|few
TGTGCCAGCAGTGTTCAGGGTCATGAGCAGTTCTTC
CASSVQGHEQFF
>TRBJ2-3|TRBV11-3|-|-
TGTGCCAGCGCGACTCGAGGGCGGGATACGCAGTATTTT
CASATRGRDTQYF
>TRBJ2-1|TRBV27|-|-
TGTGCCAGCAGTTTACGGGGGACGATGGGCAATGAGCAGTTCTTC
CASSLRGTMGNEQFF
>TRBJ2-1|TRBV5-4|TRBD1|-
TGTGCCAGCAGCTTTATATTAGTGACAGGGGGCGATTCTGAGCAGTTCTTC
CASSFILVTGGDSEQFF
>TRBJ2-2|TRBV7-9|TRBD2|-
TGTGCCAGCAGCCTCAGCGTAGCGGGGTCCGCCGGGGAGCTGTTTTTT
CASSLSVAGSAGELFF
>TRBJ2-3|TRBV5-4|TRBD2|-
TGTGCCAGCAGCTTGGATGGGCTAGCGGGAGGATCAGATACGCAGTATTTT
CASSLDGLAGGSDTQYF
>TRBJ2-5|TRBV19|-|-
TGTGCCAGTAGTAGGGGGCAAGGAGAGACCCAGTACTTC
CASSRGQGETQYF
>TRBJ2-3|TRBV13|-|-
TGTGCCAGCAAATCAGGGGGGCAGGAAGATACGCAGTATTTT
CASKSGGQEDTQYF